Following are 15 T cell receptor beta chains from one sample sequenced in a study of CD8+CD57+ T cells in acquired aplastic anemia (dated by TCRdb to 2017 to 2018). The sample was run on an Illumina HiSeq 2000. Profiling of TCR beta VDJ combinations and CDR3 sequences used genomic DNA as the template. The public reads were quality trimmed at Q25 with fastp and then assembled into clones with MiXCR by TCRdb, keeping productive beta chains. Every distinct CDR3 protein forms one entry, paired with its most common genes and DNA. Recorded for this sample are 150,000 to 200,000 distinct CDR3 sequences; 48% of them occurred a single time. The ten biggest clones cover roughly 1.8% of the sample. Expansion of CD8+CD57+ cells had been shown by flow cytometry in the patients chosen for sequencing. Sequenced sample: sorted CD4+, CD8+, or CD8+CD57+ T cells (not recorded which) from PBMCs. Receptors were obtained from a human donor with aplastic anemia.

This clonotype was counted at least ten times. Here the CDR3 reads CASSLSAVYGYTF. The CDR3 DNA reads TGTGCCAGTAGTTTATCAGCCGTTTATGGCTACACCTTC. The V call is TRBV19, the J call TRBJ1-2; D remains unclear. Germline V lookup: CDR1 LNHDA, CDR2 SQIVND (reference sequence). The V end lost 5 bases, the J end lost 5 bases, and 12 bases lay between the germline ends. The CDR3 spans 13 residues.

This clonotype was picked up many times. The CDR3 DNA reads as TGTGCCAGCAGTGCACCGACTAGCGGGAGTCGTGAGCAGTACTTC. This sequence encodes CASSAPTSGSREQYF. This chain links TRBV6-1 with TRBJ2-7; 12 bases match TRBD2. V lost 4 bases to trimming and J lost 7 bases; unmatched junction nucleotides: 8. The CDR3 spans 15 residues. Germline CDR1 is MNHNS and CDR2 is SASEGT.

About this clonotype: A much larger clone lies a single base off, so this may be a read error. The CDR3 ends on some other residue instead of the conserved phenylalanine or tryptophan, so this is likely a read error. This chain joins TRBV12-3 or TRBV12-4 and TRBJ1-2, with D hard to call. The CDR3 has 16 residues. Trimming removed 4 bases at V and 4 bases at J, with 19 bases between. The CDR3 nucleotides read TGTGCCAGCAGTTACTCGTCGGCATCGGATGTCTATGGCTACACCCTC. It encodes CASSYSSASDVYGYTL.

The chain is built from TRBV28 and TRBJ1-1; tentative D call: TRBD1 (6 bases). Trimming pared 2 bases from V and 5 bases from J, leaving 15 bases between. Germline CDR1 and CDR2: MDHEN and SYDVKM. The CDR3 has 15 amino acids. The CDR3 loop is CASSLGGVQGTEAFF. CDR3 coding DNA: TGTGCCAGCAGTTTAGGAGGTGTGCAGGGGACTGAAGCTTTCTTT.

This clonotype was recorded many times. V and J are TRBV19 and TRBJ1-1; 7 bases align to TRBD1. V shed 3 bases and J 1 base; nucleotides not matched to a gene: 5. Germline CDR1 reads LNHDA; CDR2 reads SQIVND (reference sequence). CDR3 length: 15 residues. In DNA, the CDR3 is TGTGCCAGTAGTATTAAGGGGGCAGGGAACACTGAAGCTTTCTTT. Amino acid sequence: CASSIKGAGNTEAFF.

The chain employs TRBV29-1 and TRBJ2-5; no firm D call. This CDR3 comprises 12 residues. Trimming took 7 bases from V and 3 from J, leaving 12 bases between them. Germline V CDR1 and CDR2: SQVTM, ANQGSEA. In DNA form, the CDR3 reads TGCAGCGCCTTGTCAGGAGAAGAGACCCAGTACTTC. Translation: CSALSGEETQYF.

This chain links TRBV25-1 with TRBJ1-1; the match to TRBD1 covers 7 bases. Germline CDR1 MGHDK, CDR2 SYGVNS. The CDR3 spans 13 residues. Losses at the gene ends were 3 bases for V and 11 bases for J; bases not matched to a gene: 9. The CDR3 sequence is CASSDLGGALAFF. CDR3 coding DNA: TGTGCCAGCAGTGATTTAGGGGGCGCCTTGGCTTTCTTT.

This clonotype appeared many times. The J gene is TRBJ2-6, the V gene TRBV25-1, with 12 nucleotides matching TRBD1. Trimming cost V 4 bases and J 1 base; bases outside gene matches: 5. Looked up from germline, CDR1 is MGHDK and CDR2 is SYGVNS. The length of the CDR3 is 18 residues. CDR3 residues: CASSAGTGGISGANVLTF. The CDR3 DNA reads as TGTGCCAGCAGTGCCGGGACAGGGGGCATTTCTGGGGCCAACGTCCTGACTTTC.

V and J are TRBV2 and TRBJ2-3, with D perhaps assigned TRBD1 or TRBD2 (5 bases each). The germline CDR1 and CDR2 sequences are SNHLY and FYNNEI. The CDR3 runs 17 residues. V was shortened by 3 bases and J by 2 bases, with 18 bases between the two germline ends. The CDR3 DNA reads as TGTGCCAGCAGTGAGGGGGTCAGGATCCTTTACACAGATACGCAGTATTTT. Translated, it gives CASSEGVRILYTDTQYF. The full variable domain, its missing parts supplied by reference TRBV2 and TRBJ2-3, is EPEVTQTPSHQVTQMGQEVILRCVPISNHLYFYWYRQILGQKVEFLVSFYNNEISEKSEIFDDQFSVERPDGSNFTLKIRSTKLEDSAMYFCASSEGVRILYTDTQYFGPGTRLTVL.

A word on this clonotype: A read error is likely, as this CDR3 ends without the conserved phenylalanine or tryptophan. V is TRBV9 and J is TRBJ2-7; 9 nucleotides align to TRBD1. The CDR3 contains 14 residues. Trimming at V came to 4 bases and at J to 8 bases, leaving 10 bases not matched to a gene. Germline CDR1 and CDR2: SGDLS and YYNGEE. The CDR3 is CASSPGTGFHKQYL. The DNA for the CDR3 is TGTGCCAGCAGCCCCGGGACAGGGTTCCACAAGCAGTACCTC.

This chain links TRBV12-3 or TRBV12-4 with TRBJ1-1, with D maybe TRBD1 (6 bases). This CDR3 region has 16 residues. V lost 7 bases, J lost 2 bases, and 20 bases lay in between. CDR3 sequence: CASKHSDRITNTEAFF. The CDR3 nucleotides are TGTGCCAGCAAGCACTCCGACAGGATTACTAACACTGAAGCTTTCTTT.

The rearrangement uses TRBV5-4 and TRBJ2-5; D remains unclear. Trimming removed 4 bases at V and 5 bases at J, with 12 bases between. The CDR3 is 13 residues long. Germline values: CDR1 SGHNT, CDR2 YYREEE (reference sequence). CDR3 loop: CASSPVGGETQYF. The CDR3 nucleotides are TGTGCCAGCAGCCCGGTTGGTGGGGAGACCCAGTACTTC.

In the case of this clonotype: At one boundary the junction diverges from the germline segment, which might be a read error. V is TRBV6-1 and J is TRBJ1-3, with 7 bases identical to TRBD1. The CDR3 has 16 residues. CDR1 and CDR2 (germline): MNHNS, SASEGT. CDR3 bases: TGTGCCAGCAGCCCCGGGACAGTCAATACTGGAGACACCATATATTTT. This codes for CASSPGTVNTGDTIYF.

The V and J genes are TRBV7-2 and TRBJ2-7; D gene unclear. Germline-derived CDR1 and CDR2 are SGHTA and FQGNSA. V dropped 7 bases and J dropped 3 bases, with 7 bases sitting between them. There are 11 residues in the CDR3. CDR3 DNA sequence: TGTGCCAGCACCGGCGGCTACGAGCAGTACTTC. This encodes CASTGGYEQYF. Using reference TRBV7-2 and TRBJ2-7 for the parts outside the CDR3, the full variable domain is GAGVSQSPSNKVTEKGKDVELRCDPISGHTALYWYRQSLGQGLEFLIYFQGNSAPDKSGLPSDRFSAERTGGSVSTLTIQRTQQEDSAVYLCASTGGYEQYFGPGTRLTVT.

In this sample, this clonotype turned up many times. The gene calls are TRBV5-6 and TRBJ1-6, with D possibly TRBD1 on 6 matching bases. The CDR3 loop spans 14 amino acids. The germline V gene encodes CDR1 SGHDT and CDR2 YYEEEE. The ends were cut back, 3 bases at V and 8 bases at J, with 12 bases in the middle. Here the CDR3 reads CASSWGGQDSPLHF. DNA for the CDR3: TGTGCCAGCAGCTGGGGGGGGCAAGATTCACCCCTCCACTTT.